The rows below give T cell receptor beta chains drawn from one sample of a study of cytomegalovirus exposure and HLA in healthy donors. TCRdb keeps only in-frame clones here, not all; method: immunoSEQ multiplex PCR. In the table there are approximately 170,000 clones, 80% to 90% of which are singletons. Sequenced sample: PBMCs. These receptors were obtained from a man between 25 and 39 years old in good health and CMV-seropositive. The CDR3 runs from the conserved cysteine through the conserved F or W. The D gene is left open where the match is weak. Expanded clones get a size class; other rows say once, few or many, or leave the size out.

abundance	j_gene	d_gene	v_gene	CDR3nt	CDR3aa
once	TRBJ1-2	.	TRBV4-2	TGTGCCAGCAGCCAGCCCGGCGGGGGAGTAAACTATGGCTACACCTTC	CASSQPGGGVNYGYTF
.	TRBJ2-3	TRBD2	TRBV7-3	TGTGCCAGCAGTTTCAGCGGGAGGGCCGGCACAGATACGCAGTATTTT	CASSFSGRAGTDTQYF
few	TRBJ1-1	TRBD1	TRBV6-1	TGTGCCCTCTCAGGACAGGGGGCGGTTGAAGCTTTCTTT	CALSGQGAVEAFF
.	TRBJ2-1	.	TRBV5-1	TGCGCCAGCGCCCTAGCGCTTAGCTCCTACAATGAGCAGTTCTTC	CASALALSSYNEQFF
.	TRBJ2-5	.	TRBV18	TGTGCCAGCTCACCACCGGGGCAGGTAGGAGAGACCCAGTACTTC	CASSPPGQVGETQYF
.	TRBJ2-5	TRBD1	TRBV5-1	TGCGCCAGCAGCCCGTTACAGGGGAGCAAGACCCAGTACTTC	CASSPLQGSKTQYF
.	TRBJ2-1	TRBD2	TRBV29-1	TGCAGCGTTGAAGTGGGGGTAGCGGGATCCTACAATGAGCAGTTCTTC	CSVEVGVAGSYNEQFF
.	TRBJ1-3	TRBD1	TRBV27	TGTGCCAGCAGGCCCCACAGGGGGATTGGAAACACCATATATTTT	CASRPHRGIGNTIYF
.	TRBJ1-5	.	TRBV19	TGTGCCAGTTCGAGTCGGGGGAGCGGGCTGAGCAATCAGCCCCAGCATTTT	CASSSRGSGLSNQPQHF
.	TRBJ2-2	.	TRBV18	TGTGCCAGCTCACCAGTTCCGGGGACCGGGGAGCTGTTTTTT	CASSPVPGTGELFF
.	TRBJ1-1	.	TRBV7-9	TGTTCCAGCAGCTTAACCACTGTGAACACTGAAGCTTTCTTT	CSSSLTTVNTEAFF
.	TRBJ1-2	.	TRBV9	TGTGCCAGCAGCCCTTCTCCAACAGCCGAACTTAACTATGGCTACACCTTC	CASSPSPTAELNYGYTF
.	TRBJ2-7	.	TRBV10-3	TGTGCCATCAGTGAGTCCAGGGAACCACCTACGGAGCAGTACTTC	CAISESREPPTEQYF
.	TRBJ1-1	TRBD1	TRBV27	TGTGCCAGCAGTCAAGACAGGGTGGGCACTGAAGCTTTCTTT	CASSQDRVGTEAFF
once	TRBJ1-2	TRBD1	TRBV5-4	TGTGCCAGCAGCCTAACCCCAGGGGGCGGAGGCTATGGCTACACCTTC	CASSLTPGGGGYGYTF
.	TRBJ1-2	.	TRBV4-1	TGCGCCAGCAGCCAAGGCGACGCGAGGGGCTACACCTTC	CASSQGDARGYTF
.	TRBJ1-6	.	TRBV6-5	TGTGCCAGCAGTTACTGGGAGGGTAATTCACCCCTCCACTTT	CASSYWEGNSPLHF
once	TRBJ2-5	TRBD2	TRBV5-4	TGTGCCAGCAGCATGACTAGCGGCAACCAAGAGACCCAGTACTTC	CASSMTSGNQETQYF
.	TRBJ2-2	TRBD2	TRBV19	TGTGCCAGTAGTGTAGCGGGAGGGACCGGGGAGCTGTTTTTT	CASSVAGGTGELFF
few	TRBJ1-1	TRBD1	TRBV18	TGTGCCAGCTCACAGACAGGGGGCGCGCTTCGCACTGAAGCTTTCTTT	CASSQTGGALRTEAFF
.	TRBJ2-7	TRBD1	TRBV14	TGTGCCAGCAGCCAAGGTTATCGGACAGGGGGCTATGAGCAGTACTTC	CASSQGYRTGGYEQYF
few	TRBJ2-7	TRBD1	TRBV4-3	TGCGCCAGCAGCCAAGAATGGGACAGGGTGCGGGAGCAGTACTTC	CASSQEWDRVREQYF
.	TRBJ2-2	.	TRBV11-2	TGTGCCAGCAGCTTATTACAACAGATCTCCACCGGGGAGCTGTTTTTT	CASSLLQQISTGELFF
.	TRBJ1-4	TRBD1	TRBV6-1	TGTGCCAGCAGTGAATGGGGACAGATTGCAACTAATGAAAAACTGTTTTTT	CASSEWGQIATNEKLFF
.	TRBJ2-1	.	TRBV9	TGTGCCAGCAGCACCCGACAGCTCAATGAGCAGTTCTTC	CASSTRQLNEQFF
.	TRBJ1-2	.	TRBV5-1	TGCGCCAGCAGCTTGTCTCCTTCGAGTCTGTCTACTAACTATGGCTACACCTTC	CASSLSPSSLSTNYGYTF
.	TRBJ1-2	.	TRBV5-1	TGCGCCAGCAGCTTCGACAGTACTAACTATGGCTACACCTTC	CASSFDSTNYGYTF
.	TRBJ1-2	TRBD1	TRBV7-9	TGTGCCAGCAGCCAGGGACAGGGATGGCGTCGGGATGGCTACACCTTC	CASSQGQGWRRDGYTF
.	TRBJ1-2	.	TRBV19	TGTGCCAGTTCCACCGACTTCTCCGGGGTACTTGGCTATGGCTACACCTTC	CASSTDFSGVLGYGYTF
.	TRBJ1-2	.	TRBV19	TGTGCCAGTAGCCCGGGGGGGGCTGGCTATGGCTACACCTTC	CASSPGGAGYGYTF
.	TRBJ1-5	.	TRBV5-6	TGTGCCAGCAGCTTAGGCAGGGCCTTTCCACAGCCCCAGCATTTT	CASSLGRAFPQPQHF
.	TRBJ1-1	TRBD1	TRBV4-1	TGCGCCAGCAGCCAGTCTCCGGGACAGGGATCTGAAGCTTTCTTT	CASSQSPGQGSEAFF
.	TRBJ2-2	TRBD2	TRBV7-2	TGTGCCAGCCGTAGAGGAGCTAGCGGGTCCACCGGGGAGCTGTTTTTT	CASRRGASGSTGELFF
.	TRBJ1-5	TRBD1	TRBV7-9	TGTTCCAGCAGTTTAGGTACAGGGGAAGGGGGACAGCCCCAGCATTTT	CSSSLGTGEGGQPQHF
.	TRBJ1-5	.	TRBV19	TGTGCCAGTAGTATCGGGGGACGGGTCAATCAGCCCCAGCATTTT	CASSIGGRVNQPQHF
once	TRBJ2-5	TRBD2	TRBV5-1	TGCGCCAGCAGCTTTCCCGGACTAGCGGGAGGATCGGAGACCCAGTACTTC	CASSFPGLAGGSETQYF
.	TRBJ2-1	TRBD1	TRBV5-8	TGTGCCAGCAGTAAAGACAGGGGGGCATACAATGAGCAGTTCTTC	CASSKDRGAYNEQFF
.	TRBJ1-5	TRBD1	TRBV9	TGTGCCAGCGGCCCAGGGGGCGGGGGTCAGCCCCAGCATTTT	CASGPGGGGQPQHF
.	TRBJ1-6	.	TRBV19	TGTGCCAGTAGTATGAGTGACAGTTATAATTCACCCCTCCACTTT	CASSMSDSYNSPLHF
.	TRBJ2-3	.	TRBV30	TGTGCCTGGAGTGTACTAGGCGGAAGCACGGATACGCAGTATTTT	CAWSVLGGSTDTQYF
.	TRBJ2-4	.	TRBV7-9	TGTGCCAGCAGCTTAGACAGAAACATTCAGTACTTC	CASSLDRNIQYF
.	TRBJ2-3	TRBD2	TRBV5-1	TGCGCCAGCAGCTACACTAGCGGGAGGACAGATACGCAGTATTTT	CASSYTSGRTDTQYF
.	TRBJ2-5	.	TRBV7-9	TGTGCCAGCACCCCAGAGGTACCTACTCTCGTGGAGACCCAGTACTTC	CASTPEVPTLVETQYF
.	TRBJ1-2	.	TRBV29-1	TGCAGCGTTGGAGAAAGGGGGGGCTTCGGTGGCTACACCTTC	CSVGERGGFGGYTF
.	TRBJ2-1	TRBD2	TRBV5-1	TGCGCCAGCAGACTTGGGGGGCTAGCGGGAGCGAATCCTAGCTCCTACAATGAGCAGTTCTTC	CASRLGGLAGANPSSYNEQFF
.	TRBJ2-7	.	TRBV6-5	TGTGCCAGCAGTCCTCTTAAAGCGCGCCCCTACGAGCAGTACTTC	CASSPLKARPYEQYF
once	TRBJ1-5	TRBD1	TRBV19	TGTGCCAGTAGTACGAGGACAGGGAAAGGGTCCCAGCCCCAGCATTTT	CASSTRTGKGSQPQHF
.	TRBJ2-1	.	TRBV6-5	TGTGCCAGCAGTTACTCCCTAGCTGGCTACAATGAGCAGTTCTTC	CASSYSLAGYNEQFF
.	TRBJ2-3	TRBD2	TRBV15	TGTGCCACCAGCAGAGATCCGCTAGCGGGAGGGGCTGATACGCAGTATTTT	CATSRDPLAGGADTQYF
once	TRBJ2-5	.	TRBV7-2	TGTGCCAGCAGCTTAAGCGGGCGTCAAGAGACCCAGTACTTC	CASSLSGRQETQYF
.	TRBJ2-7	.	TRBV29-1	TGCAGCGGGGGAGGGGGGGATAAGCATTACGAGCAGTACTTC	CSGGGGDKHYEQYF
.	TRBJ2-5	TRBD1	TRBV6-1	TGTGCCAGCAGTCCTGGACAGGGGGCCCAAGAGACCCAGTACTTC	CASSPGQGAQETQYF
.	TRBJ2-1	.	TRBV19	TGTGCCAGTAGTGGGGGCCTTGGCGGCAATGAGCAGTTCTTC	CASSGGLGGNEQFF
few	TRBJ2-3	TRBD2	TRBV6-4	TGTGCCAGCGCTACCGGGACTAGCGGCGATACGCAGTATTTT	CASATGTSGDTQYF
.	TRBJ2-1	TRBD1	TRBV25-1	TGTGCCAGCAGTAAACAGGGGGCGAGGAGCGAGTTCTTC	CASSKQGARSEFF
once	TRBJ2-1	.	TRBV27	TGTGCCAGCGGGGGGGCGGGATTTGTCTACAATGAGCAGTTCTTC	CASGGAGFVYNEQFF
.	TRBJ2-5	.	TRBV7-5	TGTGTCAGAAGCTTACACCCGGGAGAGACCCAGTACTTC	CVRSLHPGETQYF
.	TRBJ2-1	.	TRBV4-2	TGTGCCAGCAGCCAAGATTCTGGCTTCAGCTCCTACAATGAGCAGTTCTTC	CASSQDSGFSSYNEQFF
.	TRBJ2-1	.	TRBV11-1	TGTGCCAGCAGCTCGGCGTTGCGGAATGAGCAGTTCTTC	CASSSALRNEQFF
.	TRBJ1-1	.	TRBV6-5	TGTGCCAGCAGTTACCGAGGCATGAACACTGAAGCTTTCTTT	CASSYRGMNTEAFF